The clone carrying this T cell receptor (beta chain) was seen a handful of times. Its antigen remains unidentified. This CDR3 is built from 15 residues. Germline V gene lookup returns CDR1 SGHTA and CDR2 FQGNSA. V lost 5 bases, J lost 0 bases, and 6 bases stayed unmatched. The data are from a study of human T cells and chemical hapten exposure. General study points: Unchanged with DPC sensitization were TCRs above 1 in 1000 frequency. The formation of large CDR3 similarity clusters by expanded TCRs significantly exceeded that of controls.

TCRdb analysed the RACE reads with MiXCR anew, one entry per CDR3 protein. The table has 250,000 or so distinct CDR3 sequences, 7.5% to 9% seen once. Time point indicated: pre-sensitization, week 0. Indicated treatment: therapeutic diphenylcyclopropenone sensitization with weekly scalp DPC. The study enrolled 18 to 70-year-old alopecia patients suitable for DPC. Extraction of total RNA was performed on unfractionated whole blood. The source of this sequence is a man between 18 and 29 years old with alopecia areata. Some clones in this sample may be carry-over from other donors' samples. This chain joins TRBV7-2 and TRBJ1-1; 7 bases fit TRBD1. Specimen: whole blood, collected in connection with sensitization to the hapten diphenylcyclopropenone (DPC). The CDR3 here is CASSEGAQMNTEAFF. CDR3 nucleotide sequence: TGTGCCAGCAGCGAGGGGGCGCAAATGAACACTGAAGCTTTCTTT.